These 9 T cell receptor beta chains were all obtained from the same sample, sequenced in a study of CD8 T cells in Susac syndrome. cDNA came from approximately 0.5 to 1 ug RNA primed by random hexamers. MiXCR was run by TCRdb on the immunoSEQ multiplex PCR reads, yielding one entry per CDR3 protein. This table has 80,000 or so distinct CDR3 sequences, just under 95% appearing once. The sequenced material came from CD8+ T cells from PBMCs. Receptor source: a human donor in good health.

The V call is TRBV5-4, the J call TRBJ2-7; D remains ambiguous. The CDR3 covers 14 residues. From germline, CDR1 is SGHNT and CDR2 YYREEE (reference sequence). Deletions cut 2 bases from V and 0 bases from J, with 9 bases between. CDR3 sequence: CASSFSPASYEQYF. CDR3 nucleotides: TGTGCCAGCAGCTTCTCGCCAGCCTCCTACGAGCAGTACTTC.

The CDR3 region has the DNA TGTGCCAGCAGCCGAGCTGAGGGGGCCAGTCAGCCCCAGCATTTT. This sequence encodes CASSRAEGASQPQHF. V is TRBV16 and J is TRBJ1-5, with 7 bases matching TRBD1. CDR1 is KGHSY and CDR2 is FQNENV in the germline V gene. CDR3 length: 15 residues. V gave up 4 bases and J gave up 6 bases; unmatched junction bases: 9.

The rearrangement joins TRBV9 to TRBJ1-1; no clear D gene. The CDR3 totals 16 residues. The germline gives CDR1 SGDLS, CDR2 YYNGEE. V lost 7 bases and J 1 base, leaving 20 bases between the germline ends. CDR3 sequence: CASGPETGLANTEAFF. The CDR3 DNA reads as TGTGCCAGCGGACCCGAAACCGGGCTGGCGAACACTGAAGCTTTCTTT.

The CDR3 DNA is TGTGCCACCAGCAGAGAAAGGAGGACAAGCAATCAGCCCCAGCATTTT. It specifies CATSRERRTSNQPQHF. The rearrangement joins TRBV15 to TRBJ1-5; D is perhaps TRBD1 (5 bases). V was clipped by 0 bases and J by 1 base, with 10 bases between them. Per the germline V gene, CDR1 is LNHNV and CDR2 is YYDKDF (reference sequence). The CDR3 is 16 residues long.

Only one count was recorded for this clonotype. V usage is TRBV11-2 and J usage is TRBJ2-3; D may be TRBD1 or TRBD2 (5 bases each). Germline CDR1 and CDR2: SGHAT and FQNNGV. V was clipped by 4 bases and J by 5 bases, with 10 bases between them. CDR3 length: 13 residues. The CDR3 DNA follows: TGTGCCAGCAGCTCGAGGGGCCAAGATACGCAGTATTTT. Its protein is CASSSRGQDTQYF.

The chain has TRBV27 and TRBJ2-1; perhaps TRBD1 as D (6 bases). The CDR3 consists of 15 residues. CDR1 is MNHEY and CDR2 is SMNVEV in the germline V gene (reference sequence). The V end lost 4 bases, the J end lost 4 bases, and 14 bases lay between the germline ends. The CDR3: CASSSGTWGYNEQFF. In DNA, the CDR3 is TGTGCCAGCAGTTCCGGGACATGGGGTTACAATGAGCAGTTCTTC.

The CDR3 loop reads CASSYSTSNEQFF. DNA for the CDR3: TGTGCCAGCAGTTACTCTACCTCCAATGAGCAGTTCTTC. The V call is TRBV6-5, the J call TRBJ2-1, with unresolved D. With 0 bases removed from V and 6 bases from J, the gap between germline ends came to 6 bases. The CDR3 sequence is 13 residues long. Germline V gene lookup returns CDR1 MNHEY and CDR2 SVGAGI.

V usage is TRBV20-1 and J usage is TRBJ2-1; TRBD2 matches at 7 bases. Trimming cost V 0 bases and J 7 bases; bases outside gene matches: 12. The CDR3 extends over 16 amino acids. Germline loops: CDR1 DFQATT, CDR2 SNEGSKA (reference sequence). CDR3 residues: CSARDFREEVRNEQFF. The CDR3 DNA reads as TGCAGTGCTAGAGATTTTCGGGAGGAAGTACGAAATGAGCAGTTCTTC.

This clonotype was picked up a small number of times. V gene TRBV6-2 or TRBV6-3 combines with J gene TRBJ2-5, with D unclear. V was clipped by 3 bases and J by 5 bases, with 4 bases between them. Germline V lookup: CDR1 MNHEY, CDR2 SVGEGT. The CDR3 covers 11 residues. The CDR3 DNA sequence: TGTGCCAGCAGTTATGGGGAGACCCAGTACTTC. As protein: CASSYGETQYF.